Following are 8 T cell receptor beta chains from one sample sequenced in a study of blood T cell repertoires in COVID-19 (dated by TCRdb to the early 2020s). Receptors were amplified or captured by the immunoSEQ multiplex PCR assay. Drawn from immuneACCESS, this table holds only the in-frame rearrangements with V and J called that TCRdb kept. Clones are partly lost; checked studies trace under half to an unresolved V gene and leave the rest unexplained. For this sample the table gives about 480,000 clones, of which nearly 90% were detected only once. Almost 2% of the sample comes from the top ten. Sequenced: PBMCs or T cells enriched from blood (not recorded which). The receptors derive from a woman between 18 and 29 years old with acute COVID-19.

The CDR3 nucleotides are TGTGCCAGCAGCTCAACGATCGGGACAGGGCTCTCCTACGAGCAGTACTTC. Protein: CASSSTIGTGLSYEQYF. The chain combines TRBV11-2 with TRBJ2-7, with TRBD1 identical over 9 bases. V lost 4 bases and J lost 0; bases outside the gene matches: 10. This CDR3 is 17 amino acids long. The V gene's germline CDR1 is SGHAT and CDR2 FQNNGV.

The V gene is TRBV5-4, the J gene TRBJ1-1; 10 bases line up with TRBD1. Germline V gene lookup returns CDR1 SGHNT and CDR2 YYREEE (reference sequence). Trimming cost V 2 bases and J 4 bases; bases outside gene matches: 5. The CDR3 contains 15 residues. The CDR3 sequence: CASSLDRGLGTEAFF. The CDR3 bases are TGTGCCAGCAGCTTAGACAGGGGGCTGGGCACTGAAGCTTTCTTT.

The chain links TRBV9 to TRBJ1-6; D gene ambiguous. Trimming removed 5 bases from V and 8 bases from J, with 14 bases in between. CDR3 size: 14 residues. Germline CDR1 reads SGDLS; CDR2 reads YYNGEE. Here the CDR3 reads CASSPSYPYSPLHF. DNA of the CDR3: TGTGCCAGCAGTCCTAGCTACCCATATTCACCCCTCCACTTT.

The chain employs TRBV3-1 (or the pseudogene TRBV3-2) and TRBJ2-1; the match to TRBD2 covers 13 bases. Germline assignment: CDR1 LGHDT and CDR2 YNNKEL (reference sequence). The CDR3 totals 15 residues. V dropped 4 bases and J dropped 7; count of bases not matched to a gene: 4. Written as DNA, the CDR3 is TGTGCCAGCAGCCTACGGACTAGCGGGGGTAATGAGCAGTTCTTC. This gives the protein CASSLRTSGGNEQFF.

The CDR3: CASSPAGNEANQPQHF. The CDR3 DNA reads TGTGCCAGTAGTCCAGCAGGGAATGAGGCCAATCAGCCCCAGCATTTT. The V and J genes are TRBV19 and TRBJ1-5; a weak D match, TRBD1 (5 bases). V was trimmed by 5 bases and J by 3 bases, leaving 17 bases between them. The CDR3 sequence is 16 residues long. Looked up from germline, CDR1 is LNHDA and CDR2 is SQIVND (reference sequence).

This sequence joins TRBV21-1 and TRBJ2-7; the DNA was not used to check the table's D call, TRBD1. TRBV21-1 is assigned pseudogene status. This CDR3 contains 17 residues. The CDR3 protein is CASSKDRWQARSYEQYF. The CDR3 bases are TGTGCCAGCAGCAAAGATCGTTGGCAGGCACGCTCCTACGAGCAGTACTTC.

The CDR3 DNA sequence: TGCGCCAGCAGCTTGTTGTTGAAGGCCGGGACACGCACCTACAATGAGCAGTTCTTC. This translates into CASSLLLKAGTRTYNEQFF. The rearrangement joins TRBV5-1 to TRBJ2-1; D might be TRBD1 (6 bases). The V gene lost 1 base and the J gene lost 2 bases, with 22 bases spanning the gap. The CDR3 is 19 amino acids. CDR1 and CDR2 from the germline V gene are SGHRS and YFSETQ.

The J gene is TRBJ1-1, the V gene TRBV6-1; D gene ambiguous. This CDR3 region has 13 residues. Germline V gene lookup returns CDR1 MNHNS and CDR2 SASEGT. V gave up 4 bases and J gave up 0 bases, with 6 bases separating them. The CDR3 coding sequence is TGTGCCAGCAGTGGAGGGATGAACACTGAAGCTTTCTTT. The encoded protein is CASSGGMNTEAFF.